A selection of T cell receptor beta chains follows, all from one sample in a study of T-cell memory formation after mild COVID-19. MiXCR, applied by TCRdb to the 5' RACE reads, yields one record per CDR3 protein. In the table there are 150,000 or so distinct CDR3 sequences, roughly 24% of which are singletons. Material for sequencing was PBMCs or a T cell subset sorted from them (not recorded which). These receptor sequences come from an adult woman who had mild COVID-19 (a few samples of this study predate the infection). Cell type and time point are not known. The CDR3 runs from the conserved cysteine through the conserved F or W. A D gene is named only where the DNA matches it firmly. Clone size is given for some rows only: seen once, a few or many times, or a class if the clone is expanded.

.	TRBV7-3	.	TRBJ2-3	CASSSLGADTQYF	TGTGCCAGCAGCTCGTTAGGGGCAGATACGCAGTATTTT
.	TRBV7-9	.	TRBJ1-1	CASSFVGPTGEAFF	TGTGCCAGCAGCTTTGTTGGGCCGACAGGTGAAGCTTTCTTT
.	TRBV7-9	.	TRBJ1-1	CASSVSGADEAFF	TGTGCCAGCAGCGTTTCAGGTGCCGATGAAGCTTTCTTT
.	TRBV6-5	TRBD2	TRBJ2-1	CASSPDGAGPSGGDNEQFF	TGTGCCAGCAGTCCTGACGGCGCCGGGCCTAGCGGGGGGGACAATGAGCAGTTCTTC
few	TRBV7-8	.	TRBJ2-3	CASSPSGSGTDTQYF	TGTGCCAGCAGCCCCTCTGGGAGCGGGACAGATACGCAGTATTTT
few	TRBV5-6	TRBD2	TRBJ2-5	CASSLAPYLTTSGRAGETQYF	TGTGCCAGCAGCTTGGCCCCCTATCTAACGACTAGCGGGAGGGCCGGGGAGACCCAGTACTTC
.	TRBV9	.	TRBJ1-1	CASSVGGRGEAFF	TGTGCCAGCAGCGTAGGTGGTCGGGGTGAAGCTTTCTTT
.	TRBV18	.	TRBJ2-1	CASSPPDGDEQFF	TGTGCCAGCTCACCACCCGACGGGGATGAGCAGTTCTTC
.	TRBV9	.	TRBJ1-6	CASSVDGDNSPLHF	TGTGCCAGCAGCGTAGATGGGGATAATTCACCCCTCCACTTT
.	TRBV4-3	TRBD1	TRBJ2-7	CASSAHRGLVYEQYF	TGCGCCAGCAGCGCTCACAGGGGGTTGGTTTACGAGCAGTACTTC
few	TRBV24-1	.	TRBJ1-5	CATSDGEDGFNQPQHF	TGTGCCACCAGTGATGGGGAAGACGGATTCAATCAGCCCCAGCATTTT
few	TRBV7-9	.	TRBJ1-3	CASSLVQRGNTIYF	TGTGCCAGCAGCTTAGTACAGCGCGGAAACACCATATATTTT
.	TRBV12-3/TRBV12-4	TRBD2	TRBJ2-2	CASQTSGGPTGELFF	TGTGCCAGCCAAACTAGCGGGGGGCCTACCGGGGAGCTGTTTTTT
.	TRBV7-9	TRBD1	TRBJ2-7	CASSSTGIGQGDSYEQYF	TGTGCCAGCAGCTCTACCGGAATCGGACAGGGGGACTCCTACGAGCAGTACTTC
.	TRBV5-6	TRBD2	TRBJ2-7	CASSLRPSGGQYEQYF	TGTGCCAGCAGCTTGAGGCCCTCGGGGGGTCAGTACGAGCAGTACTTC
few	TRBV7-3	.	TRBJ2-2	CATSDRGELFF	TGTGCCACCTCCGACCGCGGGGAGCTGTTTTTT
.	TRBV4-1	.	TRBJ1-2	CASSQGAEPGLIYGYTF	TGCGCCAGCAGCCAAGGCGCCGAACCCGGACTGATCTATGGCTACACCTTC
.	TRBV7-6	TRBD2	TRBJ2-1	CASSLTSGASDEQFF	TGTGCCAGCAGCTTAACTAGCGGAGCAAGCGATGAGCAGTTCTTC
once	TRBV20-1	.	TRBJ1-2	CSAKSGTSLTYGYTF	TGCAGTGCTAAGTCCGGCACCTCCTTGACTTATGGCTACACCTTC
.	TRBV19	.	TRBJ2-7	CASSIRRDTSYEQYF	TGTGCCAGTAGTATCAGGAGGGACACCTCCTACGAGCAGTACTTC
few	TRBV4-1	TRBD1	TRBJ2-7	CASKTMTGTDSYEQYF	TGCGCCAGCAAGACCATGACTGGGACAGACTCCTACGAGCAGTACTTC
.	TRBV27	.	TRBJ2-5	CASSLTYAWEKTQYF	TGTGCCAGCAGTTTAACATACGCCTGGGAAAAGACCCAGTACTTC